The clone carrying this T cell receptor (beta chain) was picked up a small number of times. This CDR3 is 15 amino acids long. Germline CDR1 reads SGHDN; CDR2 reads FVKESK. V gave up 6 bases and J gave up 8 bases; unmatched junction bases: 14. Produced via immunoSEQ multiplex PCR; TCRdb's table is partial and in-frame only. Of approximately 100,000 clones in the sample, roughly four fifths were seen once. The record originates from a study of T cell clones after liver transplantation. This chain connects TRBV14 to TRBJ1-1; 8 nucleotides align to TRBD1. This sequence originates from a human patient who received a liver transplant. T cells may partly derive from the graft donor. This specimen was CD4+ T cells from blood, taken around 48 months after liver transplant. The CDR3 DNA reads TGTGCCAGCAGTCTATTACAGGGGGGAGGAATGGAAGCTTTCTTT. This gives the protein CASSLLQGGGMEAFF.